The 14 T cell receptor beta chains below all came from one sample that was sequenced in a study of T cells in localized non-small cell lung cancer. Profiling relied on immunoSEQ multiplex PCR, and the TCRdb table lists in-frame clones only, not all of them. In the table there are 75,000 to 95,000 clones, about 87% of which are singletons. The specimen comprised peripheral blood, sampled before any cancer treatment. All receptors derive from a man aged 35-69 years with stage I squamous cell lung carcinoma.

CDR3 sequence (DNA): TGTGCCAGCAGTACCATCCAGGGAGGGGAGCAGTACTTC. Translating gives CASSTIQGGEQYF. V and J are TRBV7-2 and TRBJ2-7; 7 nucleotides match TRBD2. The CDR3 is made up of 13 amino acids. CDR1 is SGHTA, CDR2 FQGNSA, per germline. With V trimmed by 6 bases and J by 7 bases, 9 bases remained unmatched.

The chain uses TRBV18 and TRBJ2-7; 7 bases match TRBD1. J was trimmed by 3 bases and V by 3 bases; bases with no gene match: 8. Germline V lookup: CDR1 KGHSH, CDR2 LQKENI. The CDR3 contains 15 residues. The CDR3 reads CASSPTGPTFYEQYF. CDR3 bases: TGTGCCAGCTCACCGACAGGGCCAACCTTCTACGAGCAGTACTTC. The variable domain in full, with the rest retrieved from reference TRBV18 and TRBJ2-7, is NAGVMQNPRHLVRRRGQEARLRCSPMKGHSHVYWYRQLPEEGLKFMVYLQKENIIDESGMPKERFSAEFPKEGPSILRIQQVVRGDSAAYFCASSPTGPTFYEQYFGPGTRLTVT.

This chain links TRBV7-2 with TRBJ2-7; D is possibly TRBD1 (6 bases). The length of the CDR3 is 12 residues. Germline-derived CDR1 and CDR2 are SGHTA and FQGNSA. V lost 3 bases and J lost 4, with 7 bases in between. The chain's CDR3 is CASSLGAYEQYF. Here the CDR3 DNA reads TGTGCCAGCAGCTTGGGGGCTTACGAGCAGTACTTC.

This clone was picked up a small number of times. The CDR3 here is CASSDSNKETQYF. In DNA form, the CDR3 reads TGTGCCAGCAGTGACTCAAATAAGGAGACCCAGTACTTC. V and J are TRBV6-4 and TRBJ2-5; D gene ambiguous. Germline CDR1 is MRHNA and CDR2 is SNTAGT. The CDR3 is 13 residues long. The V and J ends lost 0 bases and 5 bases respectively, with 7 bases between them.

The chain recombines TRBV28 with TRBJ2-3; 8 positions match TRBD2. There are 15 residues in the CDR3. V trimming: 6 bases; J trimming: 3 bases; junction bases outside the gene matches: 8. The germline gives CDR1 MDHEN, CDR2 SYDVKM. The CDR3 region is CASRDSGVQTDTQYF. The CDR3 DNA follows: TGTGCCAGCAGGGATAGCGGGGTTCAAACAGATACGCAGTATTTT. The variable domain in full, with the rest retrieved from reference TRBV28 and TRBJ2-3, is DVKVTQSSRYLVKRTGEKVFLECVQDMDHENMFWYRQDPGLGLRLIYFSYDVKMKEKGDIPEGYSVSREKKERFSLILESASTNQTSMYLCASRDSGVQTDTQYFGPGTRLTVL.

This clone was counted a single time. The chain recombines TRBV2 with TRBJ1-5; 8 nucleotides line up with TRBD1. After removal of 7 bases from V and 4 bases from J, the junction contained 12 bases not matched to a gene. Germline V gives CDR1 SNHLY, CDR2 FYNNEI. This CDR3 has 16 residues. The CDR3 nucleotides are TGTGCCAGCACGCGGATTGACAGGGGCAATAATCAGCCCCAGCATTTT. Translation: CASTRIDRGNNQPQHF.

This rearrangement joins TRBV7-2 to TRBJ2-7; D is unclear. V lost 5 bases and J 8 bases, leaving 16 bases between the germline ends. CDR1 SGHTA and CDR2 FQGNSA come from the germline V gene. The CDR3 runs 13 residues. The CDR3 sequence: CASSPTRVVQQYF. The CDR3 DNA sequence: TGTGCCAGCAGCCCTACTCGCGTGGTCCAGCAGTACTTC.

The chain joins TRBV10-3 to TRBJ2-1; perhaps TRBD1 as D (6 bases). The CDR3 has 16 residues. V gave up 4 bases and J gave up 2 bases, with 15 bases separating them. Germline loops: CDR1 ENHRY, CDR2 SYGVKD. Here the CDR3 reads CAISGPTGLPYNEQFF. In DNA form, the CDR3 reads TGTGCCATCAGTGGTCCGACAGGCCTTCCCTACAATGAGCAGTTCTTC.

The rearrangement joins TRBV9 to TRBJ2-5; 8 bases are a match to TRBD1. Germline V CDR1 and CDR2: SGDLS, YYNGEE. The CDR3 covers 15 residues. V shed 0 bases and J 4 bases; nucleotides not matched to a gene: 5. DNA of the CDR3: TGTGCCAGCAGCGTAGCCCGAGGACAGGGAGAGACCCAGTACTTC. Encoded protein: CASSVARGQGETQYF. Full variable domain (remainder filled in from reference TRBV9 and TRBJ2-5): DSGVTQTPKHLITATGQRVTLRCSPRSGDLSVYWYQQSLDQGLQFLIQYYNGEERAKGNILERFSAQQFPDLHSELNLSSLELGDSALYFCASSVARGQGETQYFGPGTRLLVL.

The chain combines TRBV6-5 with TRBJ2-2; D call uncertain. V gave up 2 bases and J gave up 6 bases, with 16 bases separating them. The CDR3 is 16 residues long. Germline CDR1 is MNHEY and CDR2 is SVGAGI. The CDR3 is CASSYGRQVSPGELFF. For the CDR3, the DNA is TGTGCCAGCAGTTACGGTCGACAAGTTTCGCCCGGGGAGCTGTTTTTT.

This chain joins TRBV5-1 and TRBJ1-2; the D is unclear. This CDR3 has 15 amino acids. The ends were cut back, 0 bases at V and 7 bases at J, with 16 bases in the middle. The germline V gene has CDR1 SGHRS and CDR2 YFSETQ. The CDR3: CASSLDATLPGGYTF. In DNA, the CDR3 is TGCGCCAGCAGCTTGGATGCGACGCTTCCCGGTGGCTACACCTTC.

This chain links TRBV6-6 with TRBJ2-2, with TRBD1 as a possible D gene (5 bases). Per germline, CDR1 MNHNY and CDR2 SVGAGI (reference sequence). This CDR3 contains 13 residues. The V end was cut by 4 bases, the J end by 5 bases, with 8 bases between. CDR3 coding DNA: TGTGCCAGCAGTTGGCCAGGGACCGGGGAGCTGTTTTTT. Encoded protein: CASSWPGTGELFF.

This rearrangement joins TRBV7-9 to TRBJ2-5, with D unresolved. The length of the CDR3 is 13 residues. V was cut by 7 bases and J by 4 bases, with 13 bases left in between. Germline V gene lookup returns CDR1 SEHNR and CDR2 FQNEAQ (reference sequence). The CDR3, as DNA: TGTGCCAGCAACGACAACACCGGAGAGACCCAGTACTTC. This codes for CASNDNTGETQYF.

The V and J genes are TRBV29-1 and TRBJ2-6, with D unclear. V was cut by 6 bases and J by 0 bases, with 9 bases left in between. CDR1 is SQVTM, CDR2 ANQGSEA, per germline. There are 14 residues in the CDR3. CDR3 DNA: TGCAGCGTGGAACTGAGCTCTGGGGCCAACGTCCTGACTTTC. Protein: CSVELSSGANVLTF.